These 29 T cell receptor beta chains originate from one sample sequenced in a study of T-cell memory formation after mild COVID-19. TCRdb recomputed calls from the 5' RACE reads with MiXCR, one row per CDR3 protein. The table records 190,000 or so distinct CDR3 sequences, over 20% of them present only once. The sequencing sample was made of PBMCs or a T cell subset sorted from them (not recorded which). These TCRs come from an adult woman who had mild COVID-19 (a few samples of this study predate the infection). Cell type and time point are not known.

This clonotype was recorded at least ten times. The genes are TRBV5-6 and TRBJ1-5; maybe TRBD1 (5 bases). The V gene's germline CDR1 is SGHDT and CDR2 YYEEEE. V lost 3 bases and J lost 6, with 10 bases in between. The CDR3 has 13 amino acids. The CDR3 here is CASSWGRGQPQHF. CDR3 nucleotide sequence: TGTGCCAGCAGCTGGGGACGCGGTCAGCCCCAGCATTTT.

This clonotype was counted between two and nine times. The chain couples TRBV7-6 to TRBJ2-1; 14 bases fit TRBD2. After removal of 4 bases from V and 8 bases from J, the junction contained 4 bases not matched to a gene. Germline V gene data show CDR1 as SGHVS and CDR2 as FNYEAQ. This CDR3 spans 15 amino acids. As DNA, the CDR3 is TGTGCCAGCAGCTGGACTAGCGGGGGGCAGGATGAGCAGTTCTTC. This gives the protein CASSWTSGGQDEQFF.

The chain recombines TRBV6-2 or TRBV6-3 with TRBJ2-1, with TRBD2 as a possible D gene (7 bases). Germline V gives CDR1 MNHEY, CDR2 SVGEGT. The CDR3 covers 16 residues. V was shortened by 3 bases and J by 8 bases, with 20 bases between the two germline ends. The CDR3 sequence is CASSYNLEGGPYEQFF. DNA of the CDR3: TGTGCCAGCAGTTATAATTTGGAGGGGGGGCCTTATGAGCAGTTCTTC.

This clonotype was observed a handful of times. The rearrangement joins TRBV12-3 or TRBV12-4 to TRBJ2-7; weak D call: TRBD1 (5 bases). V was trimmed by 6 bases and J by 3 bases, leaving 12 bases between them. The CDR3 runs 13 residues. CDR3 sequence: CASSDSLDYEQYF. For the CDR3, the DNA is TGTGCCAGCAGCGACAGTCTAGACTACGAGCAGTACTTC.

CDR3 DNA: TGTGCCACCAGCAGAGATCCGGGGGACTCGAGCTACACCTTC. It codes for CATSRDPGDSSYTF. The rearrangement links TRBV15 to TRBJ1-2; perhaps TRBD1 as D (5 bases). Germline CDR1 reads LNHNV; CDR2 reads YYDKDF (reference sequence). Trimming removed 0 bases at V and 9 bases at J, with 14 bases between. The CDR3 totals 14 residues.

The chain has TRBV27 and TRBJ2-5, with TRBD2 matching over 10 bases. Trimming removed 3 bases from V and 1 base from J; junction bases left unmatched: 5. Germline V lookup: CDR1 MNHEY, CDR2 SMNVEV (reference sequence). The CDR3 runs 16 residues. The CDR3 sequence: CASSFETSGIQETQYF. As DNA, the CDR3 is TGTGCCAGCAGTTTCGAAACTAGCGGGATCCAAGAGACCCAGTACTTC.

In this sample, this clonotype turned up a few times. The rearrangement uses TRBV5-1 and TRBJ2-1; D is possibly TRBD1 (5 bases). From germline, CDR1 is SGHRS and CDR2 YFSETQ. The CDR3 covers 15 residues. V lost 1 base and J lost 6, with 14 bases in between. The CDR3 DNA is TGCGCCAGCAGCTTGTGGGCCAGTGGGGCCAATGAGCAGTTCTTC. Translating it yields CASSLWASGANEQFF.

This clonotype was seen a few times. This chain joins TRBV4-3 and TRBJ1-1; 9 bases agree with TRBD1. This CDR3 comprises 15 residues. Germline CDR1 reads LGHNA; CDR2 reads YSLEER. The V gene end was trimmed by 1 base and the J gene end by 5 bases; junction bases not matched to a gene: 5. This chain's CDR3 is CASSQARGQGTEAFF. CDR3 nucleotide sequence: TGCGCCAGCAGCCAAGCTCGAGGACAGGGGACTGAAGCTTTCTTT.

This clonotype was detected only a few times. The chain carries TRBV5-1 and TRBJ2-1; 11 bases agree with TRBD2. Germline V CDR1 and CDR2: SGHRS, YFSETQ. This CDR3 has 19 residues. Unmatched junction bases numbered 11, after V lost 0 bases and J lost 3 bases. The CDR3 coding sequence is TGCGCCAGCAGCTTGGGTGTGGGCTTAGGACTAGCGGGCTACAATGAGCAGTTCTTC. This gives the protein CASSLGVGLGLAGYNEQFF.

V usage is TRBV7-9 and J usage is TRBJ2-7; D is possibly TRBD2 (6 bases). Germline loops: CDR1 SEHNR, CDR2 FQNEAQ (reference sequence). CDR3 length equals 16 residues. Trimming took off 4 bases at V and 3 bases at J, with 19 bases between the two ends. Here the CDR3 reads CASSSAPAGRNYEQYF. CDR3 coding DNA: TGTGCCAGCAGCTCCGCCCCGGCAGGGAGGAACTACGAGCAGTACTTC.

This clonotype has just a few counts. The genes are TRBV4-1 and TRBJ2-7; D possibly corresponds to TRBD1 (7 bases). The germline CDR1 and CDR2 sequences are MGHRA and YSYEKL. The CDR3 sequence is 16 residues long. Between the trimmed V and J ends, which lost 4 bases and 1 base, there was a span of 17 bases. DNA of the CDR3: TGCGCCAGCAGCCGCCGGACAGGTGCGGGGTCCTACGAGCAGTACTTC. Protein product: CASSRRTGAGSYEQYF.

The V gene is TRBV20-1, the J gene TRBJ2-5; a weak D match, TRBD2 (5 bases). This CDR3 is built from 15 residues. Between the trimmed V and J ends, which lost 3 bases and 5 bases, there was a span of 19 bases. Germline assignment: CDR1 DFQATT and CDR2 SNEGSKA (reference sequence). The chain's CDR3 is CSASLFDAGPETQYF. CDR3 bases: TGCAGTGCTAGTCTTTTTGACGCGGGCCCGGAGACCCAGTACTTC.

This chain uses TRBV13 with TRBJ1-6, with D perhaps matching TRBD1 (5 bases). V was cut by 5 bases and J by 0 bases, with 17 bases left in between. CDR1 is PRHDT, CDR2 FYEKMQ, per germline (reference sequence). CDR3 length equals 18 residues. The CDR3 DNA follows: TGTGCCAGCAGCCTCTACCGGGGCCTAAGCTCCTATAATTCACCCCTCCACTTT. This codes for CASSLYRGLSSYNSPLHF.

J is TRBJ2-1 and V is TRBV12-3 or TRBV12-4, with D perhaps matching TRBD2 (5 bases). There are 15 residues in the CDR3. V was shortened by 7 bases and J by 1 base, with 14 bases between the two germline ends. This CDR3 is CASTQIGVSYNEQFF. In DNA form, the CDR3 reads TGTGCCAGCACCCAGATCGGGGTATCCTACAATGAGCAGTTCTTC.

The chain employs TRBV20-1 and TRBJ2-1; TRBD2 is a possible D gene (6 bases). The CDR3 has 15 amino acids. Trimming cost V 0 bases and J 0 bases, with 9 bases left between them. Germline-derived CDR1 and CDR2 are DFQATT and SNEGSKA (reference sequence). The CDR3 DNA reads as TGCAGTGCTAGAGAGGAGGGGTACTCCTACAATGAGCAGTTCTTC. Protein: CSAREEGYSYNEQFF.

V gene TRBV7-9 combines with J gene TRBJ2-7; TRBD1 is a possible D gene (5 bases). The CDR3 length is 13 residues. Per the germline V gene, CDR1 is SEHNR and CDR2 is FQNEAQ (reference sequence). Trimming cost V 5 bases and J 2 bases, with 10 bases left between them. The CDR3 reads CASSQGPTYEQYF. CDR3 DNA: TGTGCCAGCAGCCAGGGCCCGACCTACGAGCAGTACTTC.

V usage is TRBV12-3 or TRBV12-4 and J usage is TRBJ2-2; D unclear. With 2 bases removed from V and 0 bases from J, the gap between germline ends came to 7 bases. The CDR3 contains 15 residues. CDR3 bases: TGTGCCAGCAGTTTACGGCACACGAACACCGGGGAGCTGTTTTTT. Translation gives CASSLRHTNTGELFF.

A single count supports this clonotype. The chain recombines TRBV5-1 with TRBJ2-3, with 8 bases fitting TRBD2. CDR1 is SGHRS and CDR2 is YFSETQ in the germline V gene. Trimming took 3 bases from V and 2 from J; bases not matched to a gene: 8. The CDR3 covers 16 residues. DNA of the CDR3: TGCGCCAGCAGCTGGAGCGGGAGAGGGGCCACAGATACGCAGTATTTT. Protein product: CASSWSGRGATDTQYF.

The chain employs TRBV20-1 and TRBJ2-2; D possibly corresponds to TRBD1 (5 bases). Between the trimmed V and J ends, which lost 3 bases and 2 bases, there was a span of 16 bases. Germline-derived CDR1 and CDR2 are DFQATT and SNEGSKA (reference sequence). The CDR3 has 16 residues. CDR3 amino acids: CSASGDSASNTGELFF. DNA of the CDR3: TGCAGTGCTAGCGGCGACAGTGCCTCAAACACCGGGGAGCTGTTTTTT.

This clonotype turned up a few times. V gene TRBV14 combines with J gene TRBJ2-7; the match to TRBD1 covers 7 bases. Germline assignment: CDR1 SGHDN and CDR2 FVKESK. The J segment lost 3 bases and the V segment lost 3 bases, leaving 2 bases of the junction unmatched. The CDR3 consists of 13 residues. CDR3 DNA sequence: TGTGCCAGCAGCCATTGGACAGGCTACGAGCAGTACTTC. It codes for CASSHWTGYEQYF.

This clonotype was seen more than once but under ten times. The V gene is TRBV7-2, the J gene TRBJ1-3, with D possibly being TRBD1 (6 bases). Germline CDR1 is SGHTA and CDR2 is FQGNSA. The CDR3 consists of 17 residues. V dropped 5 bases and J dropped 2 bases, with 19 bases sitting between them. The CDR3 bases are TGTGCCAGCAGCCTCCTTATGGGACAATGGACTGGAAACACCATATATTTT. It encodes CASSLLMGQWTGNTIYF.

This clonotype was recorded a few times. The rearrangement joins TRBV12-3 or TRBV12-4 to TRBJ1-1; unclear D gene. The CDR3 runs to 14 residues. With 5 bases removed from V and 1 base from J, the gap between germline ends came to 11 bases. In nucleotides, the CDR3 is TGTGCCAGCAGTCTAAATACACCGAACACTGAAGCTTTCTTT. This encodes CASSLNTPNTEAFF.

The CDR3 nucleotides are TGTGCCAGCAGTTACTCTTTCGGGGGGGAGCTGTTTTTT. Translating gives CASSYSFGGELFF. The chain couples TRBV6-5 to TRBJ2-2; D uncertain. Trimming cost V 0 bases and J 8 bases, with 7 bases left between them. Germline V lookup: CDR1 MNHEY, CDR2 SVGAGI. The CDR3 runs to 13 residues.

This clonotype was seen ten or more times. The chain links TRBV5-1 to TRBJ2-3; perhaps TRBD1 as D (5 bases). The CDR3 contains 15 residues. V was trimmed by 6 bases and J by 0 bases, leaving 14 bases between them. The germline gives CDR1 SGHRS, CDR2 YFSETQ. The CDR3 protein is CASNPDSPSTDTQYF. As DNA, the CDR3 is TGCGCCAGCAACCCCGACAGCCCGAGCACAGATACGCAGTATTTT.

This clonotype was observed at least ten times. This chain joins TRBV7-3 and TRBJ2-2, with D hard to call. Trimming took off 5 bases at V and 1 base at J, with 8 bases between the two ends. The V gene's germline CDR1 is SGHTA and CDR2 FQGTGA. The CDR3 has 14 amino acids. The CDR3 region is CASSLRQNTGELFF. The DNA of the CDR3 is TGTGCCAGCAGCCTTCGACAGAACACCGGGGAGCTGTTTTTT.

This clonotype has a handful of counts. This chain uses TRBV12-3 or TRBV12-4 with TRBJ2-5, with unresolved D. Trimming shortened V by 3 bases and J by 4 bases, and 15 bases separated the two germline ends. This CDR3 is 15 amino acids long. In DNA, the CDR3 is TGTGCCAGCAGTTTGGGCCACCGTGGGCCAGAGACCCAGTACTTC. Amino acids: CASSLGHRGPETQYF.

This chain links TRBV15 with TRBJ2-7; D unclear. CDR3 length: 12 residues. Germline-derived CDR1 and CDR2 are LNHNV and YYDKDF (reference sequence). Trimming removed 6 bases at V and 3 bases at J, with 9 bases between. The DNA for the CDR3 is TGTGCCACCAGAGAACCCGGCTACGAGCAGTACTTC. It translates to CATREPGYEQYF. The full variable domain, completed using reference TRBV15 and TRBJ2-7, is DAMVIQNPRYQVTQFGKPVTLSCSQTLNHNVMYWYQQKSSQAPKLLFHYYDKDFNNEADTPDNFQSRRPNTSFCFLDIRSPGLGDTAMYLCATREPGYEQYFGPGTRLTVT.

V gene TRBV10-3 combines with J gene TRBJ1-1; D is unresolved. Germline V gene lookup returns CDR1 ENHRY and CDR2 SYGVKD. The CDR3 extends over 13 amino acids. Trimming took off 8 bases at V and 0 bases at J, with 10 bases between the two ends. The CDR3 reads CAIHPDLNTEAFF. Here the CDR3 DNA reads TGTGCCATCCATCCGGATCTGAACACTGAAGCTTTCTTT.

The chain carries TRBV7-9 and TRBJ1-2; weak D call: TRBD1 (6 bases). This CDR3 region has 13 residues. Trimming stripped 5 bases from V and 14 bases from J, with 21 bases between. Germline values: CDR1 SEHNR, CDR2 FQNEAQ (reference sequence). CDR3 residues: CASSPLGGRGLTF. The CDR3 DNA reads TGTGCCAGCAGCCCCCTGGGGGGGCGCGGGCTAACCTTC. Looking up the rest from reference TRBV7-9 and TRBJ1-2 gives the full variable domain: DTGVSQNPRHKITKRGQNVTFRCDPISEHNRLYWYRQTLGQGPEFLTYFQNEAQLEKSRLLSDRFSAERPKGSFSTLEIQRTEQGDSAMYLCASSPLGGRGLTFGSGTRLTVV.